This record looks at one T cell receptor beta chain sequence and its context. Its antigen is still unknown. This entry is derived from a study of Ad26.COV2.S vaccination and SARS-CoV-2 variants. Study-wide background: A COV1001 Ad26.COV2.S trial-arm participant provided the sample.

V lost 10 bases and J lost 2, with 12 bases in between. The CDR3 sequence is 12 residues long. Germline loops: CDR1 LNHDA, CDR2 SQIVND (reference sequence). Using immunoSEQ multiplex PCR, the repertoire was profiled, and TCRdb retains in-frame clones only, with some absent. The table has hundreds of thousands of clones, more than 80% seen once; the top ten hold over 1.3%. Treatment here: some 20 received Ad26.COV2.S at low or high dose, single or two shots; about 5 received placebo; per-sample allocation not given. The study sampled participants on day 63 after the first vaccine or placebo injection. Study-level results: Placebo recipients had lower spike-specific TCR breadth than vaccine recipients. Quantification of TCR breadth and depth may have yielded underestimates of total T cell responses.

The clonotype comes from a person aged 18-65 years who received the Ad26.COV2.S COVID-19 vaccine or a placebo. V and J are TRBV19 and TRBJ2-7; D is possibly TRBD1 (6 bases). The sequencing used peripheral blood, collected in a trial of Ad26.COV2.S vaccine versus placebo. CDR3 nucleotide sequence: TGTGCCACCTCAGGGGTCACCTACGAGCAGTACTTC. Protein: CATSGVTYEQYF.